What follows are 27 T cell receptor beta chains derived from one specimen sequenced in a study of OX40 agonist ivuxolimab in advanced cancers. Libraries were prepared by immunoSEQ multiplex PCR; TCRdb keeps only in-frame clonotypes and omits some of them. The sample has around 62,000 clones, around 80% seen once. The source material was CD4+ or CD8+ T cells sorted from blood, sampled in a trial of the OX40 agonist ivuxolimab. Receptors originate from an adult with an advanced solid tumor such as melanoma, head and neck, liver or kidney cancer.

This chain's CDR3 is CASSYGTDPNYGYTF. CDR3 coding DNA: TGTGCCAGCAGTTACGGGACGGATCCTAACTATGGCTACACCTTC. The rearrangement joins TRBV28 to TRBJ1-2; D possibly corresponds to TRBD1 (5 bases). V dropped 4 bases and J dropped 0 bases, with 12 bases sitting between them. The germline gives CDR1 MDHEN, CDR2 SYDVKM. The CDR3 is 15 residues long.

V gene TRBV18 combines with J gene TRBJ2-1; unclear D gene. V shed 5 bases and J shed 3 bases, with 11 bases lying between them. The CDR3 runs 14 residues. Germline V lookup: CDR1 KGHSH, CDR2 LQKENI. For the CDR3, the DNA is TGTGCCAGCTCAAATAGTGGCCACTACAATGAGCAGTTCTTC. This gives the protein CASSNSGHYNEQFF.

The chain couples TRBV7-9 to TRBJ1-2; D unresolved. Trimming took 3 bases from V and 1 from J, leaving 12 bases between them. Per germline, CDR1 SEHNR and CDR2 FQNEAQ (reference sequence). The CDR3 spans 15 residues. This chain's CDR3 is CASSFRRARNYGYTF. The CDR3 region has the DNA TGTGCCAGCAGCTTTCGGAGGGCGCGTAACTATGGCTACACCTTC.

This clone has just one count. This CDR3 reads CASSPRGQPTDTQYF. The CDR3 DNA is TGTGCCAGCAGCCCTCGGGGACAGCCCACAGATACGCAGTATTTT. The chain employs TRBV4-2 and TRBJ2-3, with 7 bases aligning to TRBD1. Per the germline V gene, CDR1 is LGHNA and CDR2 is YNFKEQ. This CDR3 has 15 amino acids. V was pared by 4 bases and J by 2 bases, with 6 bases of the junction left unmatched.

CDR3 protein: CASSPTSGEYNEQFF. Written as DNA, the CDR3 is TGTGCCAGCAGCCCGACTAGCGGGGAATACAATGAGCAGTTCTTC. The rearrangement uses TRBV11-2 and TRBJ2-1; TRBD2 matches at 11 bases. Germline trimming cut 5 bases from V and 4 bases from J; bases unmatched to any gene: 4. From germline, CDR1 is SGHAT and CDR2 FQNNGV. This CDR3 is built from 15 residues. Full variable domain (remainder filled in from reference TRBV11-2 and TRBJ2-1): EAGVAQSPRYKIIEKRQSVAFWCNPISGHATLYWYQQILGQGPKLLIQFQNNGVVDDSQLPKDRFSAERLKGVDSTLKIQPAKLEDSAVYLCASSPTSGEYNEQFFGPGTRLTVL.

A single count supports this clone. The V call is TRBV6-6, the J call TRBJ2-7, with 8 bases identical to TRBD2. Losses at the gene ends were 6 bases for V and 3 bases for J; bases not matched to a gene: 10. The CDR3 consists of 15 residues. Germline CDR1 and CDR2: MNHNY and SVGAGI (reference sequence). The CDR3 DNA reads TGTGCCAGCAGCCTCAGCGGGGGTACTATCTACGAGCAGTACTTC. Translated, it gives CASSLSGGTIYEQYF.

This clone was seen only a few times. The rearrangement uses TRBV2 and TRBJ1-2; D is uncertain. This CDR3 region has 13 residues. V gave up 8 bases and J gave up 3 bases, with 13 bases separating them. In germline, CDR1 is SNHLY, CDR2 FYNNEI. As DNA, the CDR3 is TGTGCCAGCTCGGACGGGCGGGACTATGGCTACACCTTC. Translation gives CASSDGRDYGYTF.

This clone was recorded only once. V is TRBV6-1 and J is TRBJ1-5, with D possibly matching TRBD1 (6 bases). In germline, CDR1 is MNHNS, CDR2 SASEGT. This CDR3 has 15 residues. Trimming cost V 0 bases and J 2 bases, with 8 bases left between them. Here the CDR3 DNA reads TGTGCCAGCAGTGAAGCGGGGGGCGGCAATCAGCCCCAGCATTTT. Encoded protein: CASSEAGGGNQPQHF.

The rearrangement uses TRBV6-1 and TRBJ1-2; D remains unclear. The CDR3 consists of 15 residues. From germline, CDR1 is MNHNS and CDR2 SASEGT. With 1 base removed from V and 4 bases from J, the gap between germline ends came to 13 bases. In nucleotides, the CDR3 is TGTGCCAGCAGTGAAGGGGCTGTGGTGGGCTATGGCTACACCTTC. Its translation is CASSEGAVVGYGYTF.

V and J are TRBV19 and TRBJ2-2, with 8 bases lining up with TRBD1. V trimming: 6 bases; J trimming: 1 base; junction bases outside the gene matches: 4. The germline gives CDR1 LNHDA, CDR2 SQIVND (reference sequence). This CDR3 comprises 15 residues. The CDR3 nucleotides read TGTGCCAGTAGCCGCGGACAGGGGAACACCGGGGAGCTGTTTTTT. This sequence encodes CASSRGQGNTGELFF.

The chain has TRBV5-6 and TRBJ1-1; TRBD1 agrees at 7 bases. The CDR3 covers 14 residues. J was trimmed by 0 bases and V by 2 bases; bases with no gene match: 1. CDR1 and CDR2 (germline): SGHDT, YYEEEE. The CDR3 bases are TGTGCCAGCAGCTTCGACAGGGTGAACACTGAAGCTTTCTTT. This encodes CASSFDRVNTEAFF.

The chain joins TRBV5-1 to TRBJ2-7; 8 bases are shared with TRBD1. There are 15 residues in the CDR3. Losses at the gene ends were 3 bases for V and 2 bases for J; bases not matched to a gene: 7. CDR1 and CDR2 from the germline V gene are SGHRS and YFSETQ. CDR3: CASSSTGTGAYEQYF. The CDR3 DNA follows: TGCGCCAGCAGCTCTACCGGGACAGGAGCCTACGAGCAGTACTTC.

This chain links TRBV4-2 with TRBJ1-2; unclear D gene. CDR3 length equals 16 residues. CDR1 and CDR2 from the germline V gene are LGHNA and YNFKEQ. Trimming removed 0 bases at V and 7 bases at J, with 18 bases between. The CDR3 nucleotides read TGTGCCAGCAGCCAAGATGGAGCCGCTTCTTCTATTGGCTACACCTTC. This encodes CASSQDGAASSIGYTF.

V gene TRBV7-9 combines with J gene TRBJ2-3; D remains ambiguous. The germline V gene encodes CDR1 SEHNR and CDR2 FQNEAQ (reference sequence). V was trimmed by 4 bases and J by 6 bases, leaving 11 bases between them. The CDR3 runs to 13 residues. The DNA of the CDR3 is TGTGCCAGCAGCTCGCCGAGCCCGGATACGCAGTATTTT. Amino acid sequence: CASSSPSPDTQYF.

This clone has just one count. This chain joins TRBV6-1 and TRBJ1-3; D is undetermined. Between the trimmed V and J ends, which lost 0 bases and 2 bases, there was a span of 14 bases. The CDR3 loop spans 17 amino acids. CDR1 MNHNS and CDR2 SASEGT come from the germline V gene. CDR3 sequence: CASSEALQEAAGNTIYF. DNA for the CDR3: TGTGCCAGCAGTGAAGCGCTTCAGGAAGCTGCTGGAAACACCATATATTTT.

The rearrangement uses TRBV19 and TRBJ2-2; D perhaps matches TRBD1 (5 bases). From germline, CDR1 is LNHDA and CDR2 SQIVND (reference sequence). The CDR3 sequence is 17 residues long. Deletions cut 5 bases from V and 0 bases from J, with 16 bases between. The CDR3 DNA reads TGTGCCAGTAGTCCAATCTCAGGGTATGCGAACACCGGGGAGCTGTTTTTT. Its protein product is CASSPISGYANTGELFF.

V gene TRBV20-1 combines with J gene TRBJ2-5; no reliable D call. Trimming left V 6 bases short and J 1 base short, with 6 bases between. The CDR3 has 11 amino acids. Germline lookup yields CDR1 DFQATT and CDR2 SNEGSKA (reference sequence). The CDR3 sequence is CSALLQETQYF. Here the CDR3 DNA reads TGCAGTGCACTCCTCCAAGAGACCCAGTACTTC.

The chain carries TRBV29-1 and TRBJ1-1; no clear D gene. The ends were cut back, 0 bases at V and 4 bases at J, with 12 bases in the middle. The CDR3 is 14 amino acids. Germline-derived CDR1 and CDR2 are SQVTM and ANQGSEA. The CDR3 DNA is TGCAGCGTTGAAGAGCGCCGGGTAGGCACTGAAGCTTTCTTT. As protein: CSVEERRVGTEAFF.

The chain joins TRBV6-1 to TRBJ2-5; possible D gene TRBD2, 5 bases. This CDR3 has 15 amino acids. CDR1 is MNHNS and CDR2 is SASEGT in the germline V gene. V was clipped by 10 bases and J by 2 bases, with 20 bases between them. DNA of the CDR3: TGTGCCATTAAGCGGATGCCCTCCATTCAAGAGACCCAGTACTTC. Residues: CAIKRMPSIQETQYF.

This sequence joins TRBV19 and TRBJ1-1, with D possibly matching TRBD1 (5 bases). Germline loops: CDR1 LNHDA, CDR2 SQIVND (reference sequence). This CDR3 is 13 amino acids long. Trimming took off 7 bases at V and 4 bases at J, with 13 bases between the two ends. CDR3 region: CASIGRRGTEAFF. DNA for the CDR3: TGTGCCAGTATTGGCAGGAGGGGCACTGAAGCTTTCTTT.

V usage is TRBV2 and J usage is TRBJ2-5; TRBD2 matches 10 bases. J gave up 5 bases and V 1 base, and 4 bases lay outside the gene matches. There are 15 residues in the CDR3. CDR1 and CDR2 from the germline V gene are SNHLY and FYNNEI. CDR3 loop: CASSEEAGGWETQYF. CDR3 DNA sequence: TGTGCCAGCAGTGAAGAAGCGGGGGGGTGGGAGACCCAGTACTTC.

This chain connects TRBV7-2 to TRBJ1-2; possibly TRBD1 for D (5 bases). The CDR3 contains 17 residues. The germline V and J ends were trimmed by 4 bases and 4 bases, with 22 bases remaining between them. CDR1 is SGHTA and CDR2 is FQGNSA in the germline V gene. The CDR3, as DNA: TGTGCCAGCAGCTCGGGTGGGGCCACCAGGGTCGGCTATGGCTACACCTTC. It translates to CASSSGGATRVGYGYTF.

The chain employs TRBV5-1 and TRBJ2-2; no clear D gene. The CDR3 is made up of 14 amino acids. V was pared by 5 bases and J by 3 bases, with 11 bases between. In germline, CDR1 is SGHRS, CDR2 YFSETQ. The CDR3 loop reads CASRLLGYTGELFF. The CDR3 nucleotides are TGCGCCAGCAGACTACTGGGCTACACCGGGGAGCTGTTTTTT.

The chain uses TRBV29-1 and TRBJ1-2, with D possibly being TRBD1 (6 bases). CDR3 length: 13 residues. CDR1 is SQVTM, CDR2 ANQGSEA, per germline. V was trimmed by 4 bases and J by 8 bases, leaving 17 bases between them. CDR3 in amino acids: CSVGGGQGWGYTF. The CDR3 DNA follows: TGCAGCGTTGGAGGGGGTCAGGGATGGGGCTACACCTTC.

The rearrangement links TRBV6-6 to TRBJ2-5; 11 bases line up with TRBD2. CDR3 length: 15 amino acids. Looked up from germline, CDR1 is MNHNY and CDR2 is SVGAGI (reference sequence). V shed 7 bases, J shed 4 bases, and the junction held 8 bases outside the gene matches. The CDR3, as DNA: TGTGCCAGCACCTCGACTAGCGGGGTACGAGAGACCCAGTACTTC. Amino acids: CASTSTSGVRETQYF.

This chain joins TRBV5-1 and TRBJ1-1, with no clear D. Looked up from germline, CDR1 is SGHRS and CDR2 is YFSETQ. The CDR3 is made up of 15 amino acids. The V end was cut by 2 bases, the J end by 6 bases, with 17 bases between. CDR3 nucleotides: TGCGCCAGCAGCTTCCAGGAACTAACGACCGCTGAAGCTTTCTTT. Encoded protein: CASSFQELTTAEAFF. The full variable domain, rest sourced from reference TRBV5-1 and TRBJ1-1, is KAGVTQTPRYLIKTRGQQVTLSCSPISGHRSVSWYQQTPGQGLQFLFEYFSETQRNKGNFPGRFSGRQFSNSRSEMNVSTLELGDSALYLCASSFQELTTAEAFFGQGTRLTVV.

V usage is TRBV15 and J usage is TRBJ1-1; D may be TRBD1 (5 bases). The CDR3 runs to 16 residues. Deletions cut 1 base from V and 6 bases from J, with 18 bases between. Germline lookup yields CDR1 LNHNV and CDR2 YYDKDF (reference sequence). CDR3 in DNA: TGTGCCACCAGCAGAGCGGGACTAGGGGTCATCCCTGAAGCTTTCTTT. Translation gives CATSRAGLGVIPEAFF.